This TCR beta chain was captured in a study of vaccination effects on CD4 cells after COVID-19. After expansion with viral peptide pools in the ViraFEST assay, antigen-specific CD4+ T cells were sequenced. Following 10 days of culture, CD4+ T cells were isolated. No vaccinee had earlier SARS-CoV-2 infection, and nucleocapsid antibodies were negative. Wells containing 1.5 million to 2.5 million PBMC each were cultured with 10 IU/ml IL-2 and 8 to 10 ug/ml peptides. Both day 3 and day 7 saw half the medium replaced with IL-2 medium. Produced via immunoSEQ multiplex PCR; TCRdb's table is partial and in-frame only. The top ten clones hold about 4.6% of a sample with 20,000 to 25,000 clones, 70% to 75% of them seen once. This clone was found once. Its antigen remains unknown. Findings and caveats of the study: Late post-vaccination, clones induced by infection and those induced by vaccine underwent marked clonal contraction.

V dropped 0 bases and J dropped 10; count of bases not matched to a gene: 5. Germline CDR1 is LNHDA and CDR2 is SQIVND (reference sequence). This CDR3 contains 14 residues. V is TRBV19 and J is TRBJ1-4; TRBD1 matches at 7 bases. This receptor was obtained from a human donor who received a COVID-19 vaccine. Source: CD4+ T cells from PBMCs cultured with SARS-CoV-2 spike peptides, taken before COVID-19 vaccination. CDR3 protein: CASSIEGGFGKLFF. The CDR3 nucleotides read TGTGCCAGTAGTATAGAAGGGGGCTTCGGAAAACTGTTTTTT.